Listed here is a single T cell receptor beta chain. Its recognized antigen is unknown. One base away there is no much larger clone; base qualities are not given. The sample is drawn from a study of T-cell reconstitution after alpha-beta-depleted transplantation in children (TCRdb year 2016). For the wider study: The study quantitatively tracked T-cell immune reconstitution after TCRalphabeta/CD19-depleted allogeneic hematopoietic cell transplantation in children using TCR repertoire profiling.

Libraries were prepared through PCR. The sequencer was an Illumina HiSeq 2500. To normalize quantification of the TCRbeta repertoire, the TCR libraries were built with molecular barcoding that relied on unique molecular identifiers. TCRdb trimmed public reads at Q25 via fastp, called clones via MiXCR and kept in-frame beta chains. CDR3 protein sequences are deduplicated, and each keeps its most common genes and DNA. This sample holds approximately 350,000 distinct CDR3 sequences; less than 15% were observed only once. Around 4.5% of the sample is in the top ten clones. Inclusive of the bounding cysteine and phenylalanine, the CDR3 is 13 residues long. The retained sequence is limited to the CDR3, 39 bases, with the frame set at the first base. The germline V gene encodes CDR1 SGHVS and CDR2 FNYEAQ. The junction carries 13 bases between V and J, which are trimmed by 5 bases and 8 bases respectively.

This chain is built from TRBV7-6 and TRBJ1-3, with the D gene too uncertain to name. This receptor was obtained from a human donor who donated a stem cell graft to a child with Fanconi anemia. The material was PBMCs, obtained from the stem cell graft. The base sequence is TGTGCCAGCAGCGCTAACCCCGGGGACACCATATATTTT. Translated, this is CASSANPGDTIYF.